A selection of T cell receptor beta chains follows, all from one sample in a study of cytomegalovirus exposure and HLA in healthy donors. Assay: immunoSEQ multiplex PCR; the TCRdb copy retains only in-frame clones and omits some. The table lists about 120,000 clones, about 10% of them singletons. Source material: PBMCs. All receptors derive from a man under 40 in good health and CMV-seronegative. CDR3s leave out the opening cysteine and the closing phenylalanine or tryptophan. D genes are given only for firm matches. Size is stated for part of the rows, as once, few or many counts, or as a class when the clone is expanded.

V: TRBV5-6
size: .
J: TRBJ2-7
D: .
CDR3: ASSFRYRDPYEQY

V: TRBV6-6
size: few
J: TRBJ2-4
D: TRBD2
CDR3: ASRPLAGNAKNIQY

V: TRBV4-1
size: .
J: TRBJ2-1
D: .
CDR3: ASSSPRERNEQF

V: TRBV19
size: few
J: TRBJ1-2
D: .
CDR3: ASNIRDTFYGYT

V: TRBV7-7
size: .
J: TRBJ1-2
D: TRBD1
CDR3: ASSAYPGTALNYGYT

V: TRBV4-1
size: .
J: TRBJ1-1
D: .
CDR3: ASSQNRILNTEAF

V: TRBV5-1
size: .
J: TRBJ2-4
D: TRBD2
CDR3: ASSLGSGSGGQNIQY

V: TRBV6-5
size: few
J: TRBJ1-4
D: .
CDR3: ASSYSRLGEKLF

V: TRBV19
size: few
J: TRBJ2-1
D: .
CDR3: ASSIEVGGPYNEQF

V: TRBV2
size: .
J: TRBJ2-7
D: .
CDR3: ASSLQGAVEQY

V: TRBV10-3
size: .
J: TRBJ1-2
D: TRBD1
CDR3: AISEAGGDGYT

V: TRBV6-5
size: few
J: TRBJ1-2
D: .
CDR3: ASSYAGTESEGFF

V: TRBV6-1
size: .
J: TRBJ2-4
D: .
CDR3: ASSDGQSRNIQY

V: TRBV11-2
size: few
J: TRBJ2-2
D: TRBD2
CDR3: ASSLVAGAFTGELF

V: TRBV10-3
size: few
J: TRBJ2-5
D: .
CDR3: AIRETGMGETQY

V: TRBV9
size: .
J: TRBJ1-1
D: .
CDR3: ASSSGSNTEAF

V: TRBV5-1
size: .
J: TRBJ1-1
D: .
CDR3: ASSFSQGTEAF

V: TRBV4-3
size: .
J: TRBJ2-1
D: .
CDR3: ASSHQGVPANNEQF

V: TRBV6-1
size: .
J: TRBJ1-3
D: .
CDR3: ASSKTYSGNTIY

V: TRBV27
size: .
J: TRBJ2-7
D: TRBD1
CDR3: ASSTGTVYEQY

V: TRBV15
size: few
J: TRBJ2-7
D: .
CDR3: ATSSFSSTYEQY

V: TRBV7-6
size: .
J: TRBJ2-5
D: .
CDR3: ASSQDAAGGETQY

V: TRBV19
size: few
J: TRBJ2-7
D: TRBD1
CDR3: ASADRGRGGYEQY

V: TRBV29-1
size: few
J: TRBJ2-1
D: TRBD2
CDR3: SAPWGGSSSYNEQF

V: TRBV27
size: .
J: TRBJ2-3
D: TRBD2
CDR3: ASSHGLAIGDTQY

V: TRBV27
size: few
J: TRBJ2-7
D: .
CDR3: ASSLKDSSYEQY

V: TRBV23-1
size: few
J: TRBJ2-3
D: TRBD2
CDR3: ASSQSPVAGPRGVTQY

V: TRBV7-2
size: .
J: TRBJ1-1
D: .
CDR3: ASSPNPTVNTEAF

V: TRBV6-5
size: few
J: TRBJ2-3
D: TRBD1
CDR3: ASLSGTGALYTQY

V: TRBV2
size: .
J: TRBJ2-1
D: .
CDR3: ASSQGLPSGEQF

V: TRBV4-1
size: .
J: TRBJ1-5
D: .
CDR3: ASSHPGPRGQPQH

V: TRBV5-1
size: .
J: TRBJ1-4
D: TRBD1
CDR3: ASSQDRDATNEKLF

V: TRBV29-1
size: few
J: TRBJ1-1
D: TRBD1
CDR3: SFLPRGREAEAF

V: TRBV7-2
size: .
J: TRBJ2-1
D: TRBD1
CDR3: ASSATGTGVHNEQF

V: TRBV16
size: few
J: TRBJ1-1
D: .
CDR3: ASSHGRGMSEAF

V: TRBV28
size: .
J: TRBJ2-7
D: .
CDR3: ASSLFQGTPYEQY

V: TRBV9
size: .
J: TRBJ2-3
D: TRBD2
CDR3: ASSAGGSLNTQY